This T cell receptor (beta chain) was recorded in a study of shared clonotypes between healthy human individuals. V was trimmed by 5 bases and J by 3 bases, leaving 19 bases between them. Germline V gene lookup returns CDR1 SGHVS and CDR2 FQNEAQ. The CDR3 consists of 16 residues. Terminally differentiated effector memory CD45RA+ cells were excluded by CCR7 positive selection of CD45RO-negative cells. Study outcomes and limitations: Enrolling few donors narrowed the genetic and exposure-history diversity that was represented. What naive subsets generally showed was a larger estimated richness than memory subsets showed. What rarefaction showed was incomplete sorted-subset sequencing despite large depth.

The assay was immunoSEQ multiplex PCR, and TCRdb's table has in-frame clones only and misses some. The top ten clones hold 24% of a sample with approximately 720,000 clones, about 91% of them seen once. With regard to this clone: The target antigen is unknown.

V and J are TRBV7-8 and TRBJ1-2; D call uncertain. Sequencing used naive CD8+ T cells sorted from blood. The TCR comes from a man aged 25-45 years in good health. The DNA of the CDR3 is TGTGCCAGCAGCGAACATCCTCCGGGTCTTGACTATGGCTACACCTTC. This encodes CASSEHPPGLDYGYTF.